A single sample is the source of the 23 T cell receptor beta chains below, sequenced in a study of PD-1 blockade in classical Hodgkin lymphoma. No patient escaped relapse after autologous stem cell transplantation, and brentuximab vedotin exposure varied. The table came from immunoSEQ multiplex PCR; TCRdb's copy has only in-frame clones and leaves some out. The sample holds roughly 140,000 clones, around 73% seen once. The sequenced sample was peripheral blood mononuclear cells (PBMCs), obtained before the second cycle of nivolumab. The origin of the receptors is a human donor with classical Hodgkin lymphoma.

This clone was counted a few times. The chain has TRBV12-5 and TRBJ1-1, with a tentative D call TRBD1 (5 bases). The CDR3 sequence is 15 residues long. V shed 3 bases and J shed 0 bases, with 11 bases lying between them. CDR1 and CDR2 from the germline V gene are LGHNT and FRNRAP. This CDR3 reads CASGFEQEMNTEAFF. The CDR3 bases are TGTGCTAGTGGTTTTGAACAGGAGATGAACACTGAAGCTTTCTTT.

This clone was picked up one time. V usage is TRBV19 and J usage is TRBJ2-2; 8 bases match TRBD2. CDR3 length equals 18 residues. Germline assignment: CDR1 LNHDA and CDR2 SQIVND (reference sequence). V lost 4 bases to trimming and J lost 0 bases; unmatched junction nucleotides: 10. In DNA form, the CDR3 reads TGTGCCAGTAGTACCTACTCTGTACTAGCGGCGAACACCGGGGAGCTGTTTTTT. Translation: CASSTYSVLAANTGELFF.

The chain carries TRBV15 and TRBJ2-5, with a tentative D call TRBD1 (6 bases). With 4 bases removed from V and 1 base from J, the gap between germline ends came to 10 bases. The length of the CDR3 is 14 residues. Germline CDR1 LNHNV, CDR2 YYDKDF (reference sequence). CDR3 sequence reads: CATSKGQIQETQYF. The CDR3 bases are TGTGCCACCAGCAAAGGACAGATCCAAGAGACCCAGTACTTC.

This chain links TRBV10-3 with TRBJ2-1; D possibly corresponds to TRBD1 (5 bases). This CDR3 spans 14 amino acids. Germline V CDR1 and CDR2: ENHRY, SYGVKD. Trimming took off 4 bases at V and 2 bases at J, with 9 bases between the two ends. DNA for the CDR3: TGTGCCATCAGTGCTTCGGACACCTACAATGAGCAGTTCTTC. Residues: CAISASDTYNEQFF.

This clone was counted a few times. V is TRBV6-1 and J is TRBJ2-7; D ambiguous. Looked up from germline, CDR1 is MNHNS and CDR2 is SASEGT. V lost 6 bases, J lost 2 bases, and 17 bases lay in between. The CDR3 runs to 15 residues. CDR3 DNA sequence: TGTGCCAGCAGGATCGACGAGACATTCACCTACGAGCAGTACTTC. Protein sequence: CASRIDETFTYEQYF.

This rearrangement joins TRBV2 to TRBJ2-7, with D unresolved. Germline CDR1 SNHLY, CDR2 FYNNEI. The CDR3 is 10 residues long. V shed 6 bases and J shed 6 bases, with 6 bases lying between them. CDR3 in amino acids: CASSLIEQYF. CDR3 DNA sequence: TGTGCCAGCAGCCTTATCGAGCAGTACTTC.

The CDR3 region has the DNA TGTGCCAGTGCCACAGCCGGGCCGCTCTCCTACGAGCAGTACTTC. Translating gives CASATAGPLSYEQYF. The V and J genes are TRBV6-1 and TRBJ2-7; D is ambiguous. The germline V and J ends were trimmed by 9 bases and 0 bases, with 18 bases remaining between them. Germline-derived CDR1 and CDR2 are MNHNS and SASEGT. This CDR3 is built from 15 residues.

The chain employs TRBV2 and TRBJ2-5; D is perhaps TRBD2 (6 bases). V dropped 4 bases and J dropped 5 bases, with 11 bases sitting between them. This CDR3 region has 13 residues. Germline V lookup: CDR1 SNHLY, CDR2 FYNNEI. CDR3 nucleotide sequence: TGTGCCAGCAGTGGGCTAGCGAGGGAGACCCAGTACTTC. Amino acids: CASSGLARETQYF.

Notes on this clone: The sample holds other DNA sequences that translate to the same CDR3. The rearrangement uses TRBV11-2 and TRBJ2-7; no definite D call. The V gene lost 3 bases and the J gene lost 4 bases, with 4 bases spanning the gap. Per germline, CDR1 SGHAT and CDR2 FQNNGV. The CDR3 is made up of 11 amino acids. The CDR3 protein is CASSFHYEQYF. For the CDR3, the DNA is TGTGCCAGCAGCTTCCATTACGAGCAGTACTTC.

The chain is built from TRBV12-5 and TRBJ2-7, with TRBD2 as a possible D gene (6 bases). This CDR3 contains 13 residues. With 1 base removed from V and 2 bases from J, the gap between germline ends came to 6 bases. Germline CDR1 LGHNT, CDR2 FRNRAP. CDR3 DNA: TGTGCTAGTGGTTTGGGGACTACCTACGAGCAGTACTTC. Its translation: CASGLGTTYEQYF.

The chain recombines TRBV19 with TRBJ2-7, with TRBD2 matching over 11 bases. V lost 8 bases to trimming and J lost 2 bases; unmatched junction nucleotides: 2. The CDR3 covers 13 residues. In germline, CDR1 is LNHDA, CDR2 SQIVND (reference sequence). The CDR3 region has the DNA TGTGCCAGTGGGACTAGCGGACCCTACGAGCAGTACTTC. Its translation: CASGTSGPYEQYF. Full variable domain (rest looked up from reference TRBV19 and TRBJ2-7): DGGITQSPKYLFRKEGQNVTLSCEQNLNHDAMYWYRQDPGQGLRLIYYSQIVNDFQKGDIAEGYSVSREKKESFPLTVTSAQKNPTAFYLCASGTSGPYEQYFGPGTRLTVT.

The chain couples TRBV6-5 to TRBJ2-7; 10 bases are shared with TRBD2. Germline CDR1 reads MNHEY; CDR2 reads SVGAGI. Trimming removed 4 bases from V and 7 bases from J; junction bases left unmatched: 10. The CDR3 has 15 residues. The CDR3 nucleotides are TGTGCCAGCAGTTCGAGCGGGGGGGCATTTGAGGAGCAGTACTTC. Protein sequence: CASSSSGGAFEEQYF.

The chain combines TRBV30 with TRBJ1-1, with 9 positions matching TRBD1. With V trimmed by 3 bases and J by 9 bases, 8 bases remained unmatched. The CDR3 is made up of 13 amino acids. Germline V gene sequence: CDR1 GTSNPN, CDR2 SVGIG (reference sequence). CDR3: CAWSDNRGRKAFF. CDR3 coding DNA: TGTGCCTGGAGCGATAACAGGGGGCGTAAAGCTTTCTTT. Combining the CDR3 with reference TRBV30 and TRBJ1-1 gives the whole variable domain SQTIHQWPATLVQPVGSPLSLECTVEGTSNPNLYWYRQAAGRGLQLLFYSVGIGQISSEVPQNLSASRPQDRQFILSSKKLLLSDSGFYLCAWSDNRGRKAFFGQGTRLTVV.

The rearrangement links TRBV5-4 to TRBJ2-1; 9 bases are shared with TRBD1. Germline V gene data show CDR1 as SGHNT and CDR2 as YYREEE (reference sequence). This CDR3 has 15 amino acids. V shed 4 bases and J 4 bases; nucleotides not matched to a gene: 6. In DNA form, the CDR3 reads TGTGCCAGCAGCATGGACAGGGGTACATACAATGAGCAGTTCTTC. Amino acids: CASSMDRGTYNEQFF. Looking up the rest from reference TRBV5-4 and TRBJ2-1 gives the full variable domain: ETGVTQSPTHLIKTRGQQVTLRCSSQSGHNTVSWYQQALGQGPQFIFQYYREEENGRGNFPPRFSGLQFPNYSSELNVNALELDDSALYLCASSMDRGTYNEQFFGPGTRLTVL.

This sequence joins TRBV28 and TRBJ2-5; TRBD2 agrees at 9 bases. Germline V gene lookup returns CDR1 MDHEN and CDR2 SYDVKM. J was trimmed by 2 bases and V by 3 bases; bases with no gene match: 1. The CDR3 is 14 amino acids. In DNA form, the CDR3 reads TGTGCCAGCAGTTTGCTAGCGGGACAAGAGACCCAGTACTTC. Residues: CASSLLAGQETQYF.

This chain uses TRBV10-2 with TRBJ2-3; 12 bases are a match to TRBD2. The germline gives CDR1 WSHSY, CDR2 SAAADI. V lost 3 bases, J lost 0 bases, and 1 base stayed unmatched. The CDR3 covers 16 residues. CDR3 sequence: CASSEGLAGSTDTQYF. DNA of the CDR3: TGCGCCAGCAGTGAAGGACTAGCGGGGAGCACAGATACGCAGTATTTT.

This clone appeared a few times. CDR3 coding DNA: TGTGCCAGTAGTATAAGAGGGGGGGCTTCTCCCTACGAGCAGTACTTC. Its protein product is CASSIRGGASPYEQYF. V is TRBV19 and J is TRBJ2-7; weak D call: TRBD2 (7 bases). CDR3 length equals 16 residues. Germline-derived CDR1 and CDR2 are LNHDA and SQIVND (reference sequence). V was shortened by 2 bases and J by 2 bases, with 16 bases between the two germline ends.

This clone occurred a few times. CDR3 residues: CAISVLGSATTYEQYF. The CDR3 nucleotides are TGTGCCATCAGTGTCCTTGGGTCCGCGACAACCTACGAGCAGTACTTC. The chain links TRBV10-3 to TRBJ2-7; the D is unclear. Germline loops: CDR1 ENHRY, CDR2 SYGVKD. This CDR3 region has 16 residues. V lost 4 bases and J lost 2, with 18 bases in between.

V is TRBV4-3 and J is TRBJ2-7, with TRBD1 as a possible D gene (5 bases). Germline V gene sequence: CDR1 LGHNA, CDR2 YSLEER. This CDR3 is 15 amino acids long. The germline V and J ends were trimmed by 5 bases and 1 base, with 15 bases remaining between them. The chain's CDR3 is CASSTDVRGSYEQYF. CDR3 sequence (DNA): TGCGCCAGCAGCACAGACGTAAGGGGTTCCTACGAGCAGTACTTC.

This rearrangement joins TRBV19 to TRBJ1-5; 7 bases line up with TRBD1. V lost 1 base, J lost 6 bases, and 3 bases stayed unmatched. Germline V CDR1 and CDR2: LNHDA, SQIVND (reference sequence). The CDR3 contains 14 residues. CDR3 region: CASSIAAGGQPQHF. The CDR3 nucleotides read TGTGCCAGTAGTATAGCCGCAGGGGGTCAGCCCCAGCATTTT. Drawing the rest from reference TRBV19 and TRBJ1-5, the complete variable domain is DGGITQSPKYLFRKEGQNVTLSCEQNLNHDAMYWYRQDPGQGLRLIYYSQIVNDFQKGDIAEGYSVSREKKESFPLTVTSAQKNPTAFYLCASSIAAGGQPQHFGDGTRLSIL.

The V gene is TRBV6-5, the J gene TRBJ1-6, with D possibly being TRBD1 (6 bases). CDR3 size: 15 residues. The germline V and J ends were trimmed by 8 bases and 13 bases, with 24 bases remaining between them. The germline V gene encodes CDR1 MNHEY and CDR2 SVGAGI. The CDR3 loop is CASGRGGRAVDPLHF. The CDR3 bases are TGTGCCAGCGGGAGGGGGGGCAGGGCGGTGGATCCCCTCCACTTT.

The chain employs TRBV6-6 and TRBJ2-2, with 9 bases aligning to TRBD1. CDR1 is MNHNY, CDR2 SVGAGI, per germline (reference sequence). CDR3 length equals 15 residues. Germline trimming cut 5 bases from V and 4 bases from J; bases unmatched to any gene: 5. CDR3 coding DNA: TGTGCCAGCAGTAGGGACAGGGTGACCACCGGGGAGCTGTTTTTT. It is translated as CASSRDRVTTGELFF.

The gene calls are TRBV6-6 and TRBJ1-1; TRBD1 matches at 9 bases. Germline values: CDR1 MNHNY, CDR2 SVGAGI (reference sequence). V shed 6 bases, J shed 6 bases, and the junction held 14 bases outside the gene matches. This CDR3 has 16 residues. Written as DNA, the CDR3 is TGTGCCAGCAGCCAAACGACAGGGGGGCTGGAGGCTGAAGCTTTCTTT. As protein: CASSQTTGGLEAEAFF.